The clone carrying this T cell receptor (beta chain) was counted ten times or more. Its cognate antigen is unknown. An end of the junction differs from the germline gene, which may be a read error. TCRdb analysed the reads with MiXCR anew, one entry per CDR3 protein. The data contain about 920,000 distinct CDR3 sequences, roughly 30% of them seen just once; the ten biggest clones take up about 14%. These data originate in a study of T cell repertoires in cytomegalovirus infection. The wider study: HLA-C-restricted CMV epitopes, recently identified, and well-studied HLA-B-restricted ones were used by the study.

Overall study results and limits: Individuals carrying CMV plus the relevant HLA were identified by cumulative frequency of public TCR beta families. HLA-C-restricted CMV clonotypes gave the most frequent clonotype in two of eight donors.

The CDR3 runs 12 residues. Germline V lookup: CDR1 SGHVS, CDR2 FQNEAQ. The source of this sequence is a human donor in good health (CMV status not recorded). Some clones in this sample may be carry-over from other donors' samples. The chain is built from TRBV7-8 and TRBJ2-1; TRBD2 is a possible D gene (6 bases). The sample was cultured CD8+ T cells from PBMCs, taken from culture after CMV antigen stimulation. The CDR3 sequence is CASSQTGVIILF. The DNA for the CDR3 is TGTGCCAGCAGCCAAACGGGAGTGATTATACTCTTC. The full variable domain, in which reference TRBV7-8 and TRBJ2-1 provide the parts outside the CDR3, is GAGVSQSPRYKVAKRGQDVALRCDPISGHVSLFWYQQALGQGPEFLTYFQNEAQLDKSGLPSDRFFAERPEGSVSTLKIQRTQQEDSAVYLCASSQTGVIILFGPGTRLTVL.